These T cell receptor beta chains were read from a single sample in a study of control samples from healthy donors and cancer patients. The repertoire was sequenced with immunoSEQ multiplex PCR; TCRdb's copy has only in-frame clones and lacks some. The sample yields 100,000 to 150,000 clones, roughly 92% seen once. Specimen: PBMCs. The source is a man at least 80 years old with head and neck cancer. The CDR3 runs from the conserved cysteine through the conserved F or W.

V gene,CDR3 protein
TRBV20-1,CSASLGPDTQYF
TRBV4-3,CASSQDLPSAHTEAFF
TRBV9,CASSPGQTGTSSYEQYF
TRBV9,CASSSLAGVSEQFF
TRBV12-5,CASGSGGLMQPQHF
TRBV9,CASSVVQGAGTIYF
TRBV5-6,CASSLFAWKANYGYTF
TRBV10-1,CASSDPGTSGNEQFF
TRBV9,CASSVGTSGGTDTQYF
TRBV5-1,CASSSLAAGEYNEQFF
TRBV10-3,CAISEHGRDQPQHF
TRBV18,CASSPPVGAEAFF
TRBV27,CASSWDRGYEQYF
TRBV4-3,CASSLRLNRDYEQYF
TRBV7-7,CASSPRAGGYYNEQFF
TRBV7-2,CASSLLGLVISGELFF
TRBV5-1,CASRWGGRGSYEQYF
TRBV7-8,CASSSVVPGPDEKLFF
TRBV4-1,CASSQEMGGLAGTDTQYF
TRBV5-6,CASSLATREDGTDTQYF
TRBV7-2,CASSAPANSGSPLHF
TRBV11-1,CASSYRGGMMNTEAFF
TRBV4-1,CASSRAGISTDTQYF
TRBV7-9,CASSLLAEVYGYTF
TRBV30,CAWSPTGVTEAFF
TRBV4-1,CASSQGLALGDTQYF
TRBV4-2,CASSPDGYEQYF
TRBV5-1,CASSFPGGPYEQYF